This entry describes one T cell receptor (beta chain). These data come from a study of CD8+CD57+ T cells in acquired aplastic anemia. This CDR3 is built from 13 residues. Germline lookup yields CDR1 SGHRS and CDR2 YFSETQ. V was shortened by 0 bases and J by 6 bases, with 9 bases between the two germline ends. Genomic DNA was employed as the template in profiling TCR beta VDJ and CDR3. Using its own MiXCR run on the reads, TCRdb lists one record per CDR3 protein. The profile covers around 500,000 distinct CDR3 sequences, with around 33% appearing a single time and roughly 0.8% taken by the ten largest. The sequenced patients had an expansion of CD8+CD57+ cells seen by flow cytometry.

The specimen sequenced was sorted CD4+, CD8+, or CD8+CD57+ T cells (not recorded which) from PBMCs. V gene TRBV5-1 combines with J gene TRBJ1-1; D gene uncertain. The source of this sequence is a human donor with aplastic anemia. The CDR3 nucleotides are TGCGCCAGCAGCTTGGTGGTCGGGTCTGAAGCTTTCTTT. It codes for CASSLVVGSEAFF.